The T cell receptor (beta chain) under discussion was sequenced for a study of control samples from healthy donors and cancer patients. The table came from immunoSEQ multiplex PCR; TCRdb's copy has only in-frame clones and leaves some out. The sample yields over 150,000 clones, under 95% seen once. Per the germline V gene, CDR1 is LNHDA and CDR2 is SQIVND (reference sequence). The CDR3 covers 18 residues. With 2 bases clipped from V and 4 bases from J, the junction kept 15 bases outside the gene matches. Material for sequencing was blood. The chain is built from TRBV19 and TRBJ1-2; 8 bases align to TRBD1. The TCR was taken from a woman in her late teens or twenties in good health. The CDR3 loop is CASSIPGAGGVTIYGYTF. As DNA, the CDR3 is TGTGCCAGTAGTATACCTGGGGCAGGGGGCGTTACAATCTATGGCTACACCTTC.